This TCR beta chain was documented in a study of beta chain features in type 1 diabetes. The study's findings and limits: Among type 1 diabetes patients, VDJ junctions had fewer insertions and more deletions.

The authors reverse transcribed all of the isolated RNA, so sequencing captured expressed TCRB transcripts. Using immunoSEQ multiplex PCR, the repertoire was profiled, and TCRdb retains in-frame clones only, with some absent. The sample has about 140,000 clones; more than 9% are singletons. A word on this clone: The antigen is unknown.

CDR1 and CDR2 (germline): SGDLS, YYNGEE. Trimming at V came to 3 bases and at J to 0 bases, leaving 3 bases not matched to a gene. This CDR3 is built from 15 residues. The chain links TRBV9 to TRBJ1-5, with 7 bases aligning to TRBD1. The sequenced sample consisted of naive CD4+ T cells from blood. The TCR was taken from a man younger than 35 in good health. CDR3 nucleotides: TGTGCCAGCAGCGCTGGGACAGCTAGCAATCAGCCCCAGCATTTT. Translation: CASSAGTASNQPQHF.